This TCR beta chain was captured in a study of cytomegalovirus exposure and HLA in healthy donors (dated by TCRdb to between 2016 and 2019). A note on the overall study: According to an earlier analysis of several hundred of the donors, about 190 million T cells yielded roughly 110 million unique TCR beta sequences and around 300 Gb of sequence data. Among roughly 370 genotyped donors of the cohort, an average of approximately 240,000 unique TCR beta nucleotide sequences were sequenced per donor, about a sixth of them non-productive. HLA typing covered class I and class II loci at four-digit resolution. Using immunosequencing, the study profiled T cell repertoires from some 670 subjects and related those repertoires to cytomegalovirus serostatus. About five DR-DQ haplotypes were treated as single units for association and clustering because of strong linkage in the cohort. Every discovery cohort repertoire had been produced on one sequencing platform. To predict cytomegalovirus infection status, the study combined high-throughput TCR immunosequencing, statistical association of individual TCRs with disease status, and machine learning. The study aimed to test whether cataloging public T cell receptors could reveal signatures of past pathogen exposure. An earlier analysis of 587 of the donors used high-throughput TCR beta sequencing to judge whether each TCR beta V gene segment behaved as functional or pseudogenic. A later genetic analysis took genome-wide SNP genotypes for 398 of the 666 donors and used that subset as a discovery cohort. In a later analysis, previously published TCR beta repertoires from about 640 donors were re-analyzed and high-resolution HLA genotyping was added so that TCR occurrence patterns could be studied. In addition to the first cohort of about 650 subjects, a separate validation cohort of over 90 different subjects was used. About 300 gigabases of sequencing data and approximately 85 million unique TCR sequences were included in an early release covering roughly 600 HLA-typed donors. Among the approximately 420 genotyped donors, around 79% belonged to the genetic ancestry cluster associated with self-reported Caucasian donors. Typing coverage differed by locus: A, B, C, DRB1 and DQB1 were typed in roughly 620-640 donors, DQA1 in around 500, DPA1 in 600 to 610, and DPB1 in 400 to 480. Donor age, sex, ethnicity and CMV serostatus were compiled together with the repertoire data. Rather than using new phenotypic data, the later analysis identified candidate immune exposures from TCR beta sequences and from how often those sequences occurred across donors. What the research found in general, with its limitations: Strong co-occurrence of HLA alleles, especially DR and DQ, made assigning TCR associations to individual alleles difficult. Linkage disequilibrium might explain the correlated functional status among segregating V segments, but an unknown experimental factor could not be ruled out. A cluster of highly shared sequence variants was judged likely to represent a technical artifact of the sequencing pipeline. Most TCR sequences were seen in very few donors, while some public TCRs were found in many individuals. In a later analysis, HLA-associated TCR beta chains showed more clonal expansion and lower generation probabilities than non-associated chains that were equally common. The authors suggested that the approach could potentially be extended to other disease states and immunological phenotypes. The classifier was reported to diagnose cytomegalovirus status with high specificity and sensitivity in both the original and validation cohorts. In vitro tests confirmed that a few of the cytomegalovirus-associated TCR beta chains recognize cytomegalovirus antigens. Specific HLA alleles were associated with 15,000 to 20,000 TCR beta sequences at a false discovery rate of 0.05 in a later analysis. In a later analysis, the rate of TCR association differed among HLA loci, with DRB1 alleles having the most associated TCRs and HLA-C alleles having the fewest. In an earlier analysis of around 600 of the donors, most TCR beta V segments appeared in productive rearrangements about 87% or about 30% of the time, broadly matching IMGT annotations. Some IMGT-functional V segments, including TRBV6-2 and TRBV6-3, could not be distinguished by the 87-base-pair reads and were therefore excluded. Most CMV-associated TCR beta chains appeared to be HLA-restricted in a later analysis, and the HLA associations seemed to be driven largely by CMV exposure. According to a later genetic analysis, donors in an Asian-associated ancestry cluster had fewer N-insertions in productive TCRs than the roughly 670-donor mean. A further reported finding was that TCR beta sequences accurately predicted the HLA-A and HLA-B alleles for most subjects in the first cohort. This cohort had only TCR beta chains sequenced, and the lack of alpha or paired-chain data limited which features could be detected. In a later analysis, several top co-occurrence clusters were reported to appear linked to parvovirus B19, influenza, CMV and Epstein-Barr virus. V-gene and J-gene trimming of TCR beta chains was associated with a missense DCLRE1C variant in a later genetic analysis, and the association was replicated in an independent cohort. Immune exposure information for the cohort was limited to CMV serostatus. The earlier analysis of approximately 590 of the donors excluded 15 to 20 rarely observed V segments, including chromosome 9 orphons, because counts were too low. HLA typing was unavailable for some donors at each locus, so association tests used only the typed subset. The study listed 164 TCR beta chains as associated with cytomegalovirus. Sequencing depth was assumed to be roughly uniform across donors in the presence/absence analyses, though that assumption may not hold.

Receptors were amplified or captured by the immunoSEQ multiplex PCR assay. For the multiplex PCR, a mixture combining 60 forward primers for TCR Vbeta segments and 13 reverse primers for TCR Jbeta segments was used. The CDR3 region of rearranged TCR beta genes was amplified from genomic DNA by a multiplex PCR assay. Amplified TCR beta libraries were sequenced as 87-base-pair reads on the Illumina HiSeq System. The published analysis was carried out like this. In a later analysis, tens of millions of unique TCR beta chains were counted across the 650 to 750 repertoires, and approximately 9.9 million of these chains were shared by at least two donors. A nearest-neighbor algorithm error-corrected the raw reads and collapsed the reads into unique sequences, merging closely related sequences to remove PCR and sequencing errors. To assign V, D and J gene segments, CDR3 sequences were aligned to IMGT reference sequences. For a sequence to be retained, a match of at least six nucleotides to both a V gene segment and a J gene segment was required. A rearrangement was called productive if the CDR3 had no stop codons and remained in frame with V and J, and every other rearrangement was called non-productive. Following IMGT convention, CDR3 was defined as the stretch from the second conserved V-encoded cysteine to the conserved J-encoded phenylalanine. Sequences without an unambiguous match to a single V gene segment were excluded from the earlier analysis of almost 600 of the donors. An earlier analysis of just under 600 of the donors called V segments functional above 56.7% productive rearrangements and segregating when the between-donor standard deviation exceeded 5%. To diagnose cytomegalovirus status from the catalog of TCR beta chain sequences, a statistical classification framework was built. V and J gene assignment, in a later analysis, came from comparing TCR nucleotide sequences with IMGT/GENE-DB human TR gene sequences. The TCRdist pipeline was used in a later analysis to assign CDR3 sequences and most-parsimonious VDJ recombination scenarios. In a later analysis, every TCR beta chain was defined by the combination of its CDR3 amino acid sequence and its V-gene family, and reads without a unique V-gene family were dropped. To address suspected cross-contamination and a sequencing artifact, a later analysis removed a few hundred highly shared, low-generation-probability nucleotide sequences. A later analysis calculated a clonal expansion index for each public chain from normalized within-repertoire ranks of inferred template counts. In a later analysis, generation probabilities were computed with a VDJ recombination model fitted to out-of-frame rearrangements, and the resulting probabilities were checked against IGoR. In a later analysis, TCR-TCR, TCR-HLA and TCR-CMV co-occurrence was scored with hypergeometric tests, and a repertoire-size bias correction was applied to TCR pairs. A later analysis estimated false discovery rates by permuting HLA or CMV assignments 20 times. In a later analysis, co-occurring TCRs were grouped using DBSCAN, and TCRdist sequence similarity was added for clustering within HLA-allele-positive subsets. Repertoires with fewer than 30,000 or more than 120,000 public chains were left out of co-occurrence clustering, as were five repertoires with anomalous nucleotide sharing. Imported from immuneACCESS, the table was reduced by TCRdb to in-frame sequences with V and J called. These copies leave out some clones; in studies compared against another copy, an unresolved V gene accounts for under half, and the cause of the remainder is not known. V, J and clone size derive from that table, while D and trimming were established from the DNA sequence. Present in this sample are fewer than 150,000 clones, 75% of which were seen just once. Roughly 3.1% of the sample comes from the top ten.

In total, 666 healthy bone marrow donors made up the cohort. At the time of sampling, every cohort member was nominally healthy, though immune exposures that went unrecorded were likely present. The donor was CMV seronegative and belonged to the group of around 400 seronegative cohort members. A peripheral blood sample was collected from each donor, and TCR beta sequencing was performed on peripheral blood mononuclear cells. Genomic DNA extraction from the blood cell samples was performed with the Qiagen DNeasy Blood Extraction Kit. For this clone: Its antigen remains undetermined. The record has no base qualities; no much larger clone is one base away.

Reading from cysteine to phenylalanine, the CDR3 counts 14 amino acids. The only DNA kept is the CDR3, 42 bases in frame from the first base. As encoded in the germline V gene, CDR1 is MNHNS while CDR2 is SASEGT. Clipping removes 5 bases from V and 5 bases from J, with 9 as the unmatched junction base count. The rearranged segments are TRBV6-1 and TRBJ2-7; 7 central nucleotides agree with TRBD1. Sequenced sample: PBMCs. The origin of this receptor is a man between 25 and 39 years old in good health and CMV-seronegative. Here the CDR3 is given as CASSIRTGGDEQYF. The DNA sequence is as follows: TGTGCCAGCAGTATCCGGACAGGAGGCGACGAGCAGTACTTC.